This passage covers 18 T cell receptor beta chains from one sample sequenced in a study of human thymus T cells. The repertoire was sequenced with immunoSEQ multiplex PCR; TCRdb's copy has only in-frame clones and lacks some. Among some 130,000 clones listed, around 94% were seen once. Corrective cardiac operations yielded the resected thymus tissue. Material for sequencing was thymus tissue. These receptors came from a boy under two years old with a congenital heart defect but otherwise immunologically healthy.

This clone has just one count. This chain uses TRBV6-5 with TRBJ2-2, with D perhaps matching TRBD1 (5 bases). V was cut by 7 bases and J by 5 bases, with 17 bases left in between. This CDR3 is built from 15 residues. Germline loops: CDR1 MNHEY, CDR2 SVGAGI. DNA of the CDR3: TGTGCCAGCATCGCGACAGTCACTGGGACCGGGGAGCTGTTTTTT. Translation: CASIATVTGTGELFF.

The V gene is TRBV4-2, the J gene TRBJ2-1; TRBD1 might be the D (6 bases). The V gene lost 3 bases and the J gene lost 1 base, with 19 bases spanning the gap. CDR1 LGHNA and CDR2 YNFKEQ come from the germline V gene. The CDR3 covers 18 residues. CDR3 sequence (DNA): TGTGCCAGCAGCCATGAGAGAGGGGCAGGGACATCCTACAATGAGCAGTTCTTC. It translates to CASSHERGAGTSYNEQFF.

This clone was found once. The V gene is TRBV7-6, the J gene TRBJ2-7; D uncertain. Germline-derived CDR1 and CDR2 are SGHVS and FNYEAQ. The germline V and J ends were trimmed by 5 bases and 2 bases, with 4 bases remaining between them. This CDR3 spans 11 amino acids. The CDR3 sequence is CASSTTYEQYF. CDR3 DNA sequence: TGTGCCAGCAGCACGACCTACGAGCAGTACTTC.

The CDR3 nucleotides are TGTGCCACCAGCAGTCCCGGAATCAGGGGGATAGCCAAAAACATTCAGTACTTC. This gives the protein CATSSPGIRGIAKNIQYF. The V gene is TRBV15, the J gene TRBJ2-4; 7 bases agree with TRBD1. This CDR3 spans 18 amino acids. Germline values: CDR1 LNHNV, CDR2 YYDKDF (reference sequence). With V trimmed by 3 bases and J by 0 bases, 11 bases remained unmatched.

In its sample, this clone was seen a few times. The DNA of the CDR3 is TGTGCCAGCAGTTTAACCCTCCCATTTTCACCCCTCCACTTT. It specifies CASSLTLPFSPLHF. V usage is TRBV28 and J usage is TRBJ1-6; D is undetermined. The CDR3 has 14 residues. Trimming removed 2 bases at V and 9 bases at J, with 11 bases between. Per germline, CDR1 MDHEN and CDR2 SYDVKM.

This clone was detected once. The chain has TRBV30 and TRBJ2-7, with 7 bases that match TRBD2. Germline CDR1 reads GTSNPN; CDR2 reads SVGIG (reference sequence). The V segment lost 3 bases and the J segment 2 bases; nucleotides outside the gene matches: 10. This CDR3 has 15 amino acids. The CDR3, as DNA: TGTGCCTGGAGGCTTGGGGAGGGGAGTCCCTACGAGCAGTACTTC. Protein sequence: CAWRLGEGSPYEQYF.

This chain uses TRBV25-1 with TRBJ2-7, with D perhaps matching TRBD1 (7 bases). CDR3 size: 14 residues. CDR1 MGHDK and CDR2 SYGVNS come from the germline V gene. The V gene lost 5 bases and the J gene lost 1 base, with 12 bases spanning the gap. This chain's CDR3 is CASSPRDRSYEQYF. The CDR3 DNA follows: TGTGCCAGCAGTCCGCGGGACAGATCCTACGAGCAGTACTTC.

Note on this clone: One junction end does not reproduce the germline sequence, and a read error may be involved. The rearrangement joins TRBV7-3 to TRBJ2-3; 9 bases are a match to TRBD2. Germline values: CDR1 SGHTA, CDR2 FQGTGA. CDR3 length equals 14 residues. The CDR3 DNA is TGTGCCAGCAGCTCGGGGACTAGCAAAGATACGCAGTATTTT. Protein sequence: CASSSGTSKDTQYF.

This sequence joins TRBV28 and TRBJ2-7; D is uncertain. Trimming cost V 2 bases and J 7 bases, with 6 bases left between them. The CDR3 contains 11 residues. CDR1 and CDR2 from the germline V gene are MDHEN and SYDVKM. CDR3 nucleotides: TGTGCCAGCAGTTTAGGACCAGAGCAGTACTTC. Residues: CASSLGPEQYF.

This clone was seen a single time. The CDR3 protein is CASSRGTEYNEQFF. The CDR3 coding sequence is TGCGCCAGCAGCCGGGGGACAGAGTACAATGAGCAGTTCTTC. This chain joins TRBV4-3 and TRBJ2-1; 7 bases align to TRBD1. Germline CDR1 is LGHNA and CDR2 is YSLEER. V was pared by 4 bases and J by 4 bases, with 4 bases of the junction left unmatched. This CDR3 region has 14 residues.

V gene TRBV7-2 combines with J gene TRBJ1-5, with D hard to call. The CDR3 runs to 15 residues. The germline gives CDR1 SGHTA, CDR2 FQGNSA. V gave up 1 base and J gave up 0 bases, with 7 bases separating them. The CDR3 is CASSLVGNSNQPQHF. Here the CDR3 DNA reads TGTGCCAGCAGCTTAGTTGGGAATAGCAATCAGCCCCAGCATTTT. The full variable domain, with the rest looked up from reference TRBV7-2 and TRBJ1-5, is GAGVSQSPSNKVTEKGKDVELRCDPISGHTALYWYRQSLGQGLEFLIYFQGNSAPDKSGLPSDRFSAERTGGSVSTLTIQRTQQEDSAVYLCASSLVGNSNQPQHFGDGTRLSIL.

The rearrangement links TRBV4-3 to TRBJ2-1, with D possibly matching TRBD2 (5 bases). V was trimmed by 0 bases and J by 6 bases, leaving 15 bases between them. Germline CDR1 and CDR2: LGHNA and YSLEER. The CDR3 spans 16 residues. CDR3 in amino acids: CASSQEHPRGSNEQFF. CDR3 DNA sequence: TGCGCCAGCAGCCAAGAGCACCCCCGGGGAAGCAATGAGCAGTTCTTC.

V gene TRBV15 combines with J gene TRBJ1-2; 8 bases fit TRBD1. Trimming cost V 1 base and J 4 bases; bases outside gene matches: 5. Per germline, CDR1 LNHNV and CDR2 YYDKDF (reference sequence). The CDR3 spans 15 residues. The DNA of the CDR3 is TGTGCCACCAGCAGAGCCATTGGGACAGGCTATGGCTACACCTTC. This gives the protein CATSRAIGTGYGYTF.

The CDR3 sequence is CASGLDFDRDETQYF. The DNA for the CDR3 is TGTGCTAGTGGTTTGGATTTTGACAGGGATGAGACCCAGTACTTC. V and J are TRBV12-5 and TRBJ2-5; 7 bases align to TRBD1. The CDR3 spans 15 residues. V dropped 1 base and J dropped 5; count of bases not matched to a gene: 7. The germline V gene encodes CDR1 LGHNT and CDR2 FRNRAP.

The chain carries TRBV28 and TRBJ2-3, with D perhaps matching TRBD1 (6 bases). The CDR3 runs to 16 residues. Germline loops: CDR1 MDHEN, CDR2 SYDVKM. Deletions cut 2 bases from V and 6 bases from J, with 18 bases between. CDR3 nucleotides: TGTGCCAGCAGTTTAAGCGTGACTCAGGGGTCTGATACGCAGTATTTT. Its protein product is CASSLSVTQGSDTQYF.

The chain employs TRBV5-5 and TRBJ1-6, with D perhaps matching TRBD1 (6 bases). The CDR3 runs 13 residues. Germline V gives CDR1 SGHKS, CDR2 YYEKEE (reference sequence). Between the trimmed V and J ends, which lost 0 bases and 19 bases, there was a span of 17 bases. CDR3 nucleotides: TGTGCCAGCAGCTTGGCCGGGGGCTCGGCGGCTCACTTT. Its translation is CASSLAGGSAAHF.

Turning to this clone: The junction does not match germline at one end; this may be a read error. V is TRBV7-2 and J is TRBJ2-3, with TRBD2 matching over 10 bases. Germline CDR1 SGHTA, CDR2 FQGNSA. The CDR3 contains 15 residues. This CDR3 is CASRLAGGRTDTQYF. In DNA, the CDR3 is TGTGCCAGCAGGTTAGCGGGGGGACGCACAGATACGCAGTATTTT. Supplemented by reference TRBV7-2 and TRBJ2-3, the full variable domain reads GAGVSQSPSNKVTEKGKDVELRCDPISGHTALYWYRQSLGQGLEFLIYFQGNSAPDKSGLPSDRFSAERTGGSVSTLTIQRTQQEDSAVYLCASRLAGGRTDTQYFGPGTRLTVL.

The chain recombines TRBV4-2 with TRBJ1-5; a possible D gene is TRBD1 (6 bases). CDR3 length equals 17 residues. Germline V gene sequence: CDR1 LGHNA, CDR2 YNFKEQ. V gave up 3 bases and J gave up 2 bases, with 17 bases separating them. For the CDR3, the DNA is TGTGCCAGCAGCCACCCTTCCGGGGGCAGGGGCAATCAGCCCCAGCATTTT. It specifies CASSHPSGGRGNQPQHF.